Below are 30 T cell receptor beta chains sequenced from a single sample in a study of identical twins. TCRdb analysed the 5' RACE reads with MiXCR anew, one entry per CDR3 protein. The table shows more than 400,000 distinct CDR3 sequences, with about 16% occurring only once. The sample was also linked to a second study, of yellow fever vaccine responses in identical twins.

Sequencing was done on a sample of CD4+ T cells sorted from blood. These receptor sequences come from a woman aged 18-29 years in good health.

The genes are TRBV28 and TRBJ2-1, with 14 bases identical to TRBD2. V lost 10 bases and J lost 9; bases outside the gene matches: 14. This CDR3 has 16 residues. CDR1 is MDHEN, CDR2 SYDVKM, per germline. The DNA for the CDR3 is TGTGCCAACTCGAAACGACTAGCGGGGGGGATGGCTGAGCAGTTCTTC. It is translated as CANSKRLAGGMAEQFF.

This clonotype was counted at least ten times. The rearrangement uses TRBV2 and TRBJ2-1; D call uncertain. The V gene's germline CDR1 is SNHLY and CDR2 FYNNEI. V dropped 4 bases and J dropped 6 bases, with 10 bases sitting between them. CDR3 length equals 13 residues. The CDR3: CASSVTLVNEQFF. The CDR3 coding sequence is TGTGCCAGCAGTGTTACTCTTGTCAATGAGCAGTTCTTC.

This clonotype was observed many times. The chain uses TRBV14 and TRBJ1-5; D unresolved. The germline CDR1 and CDR2 sequences are SGHDN and FVKESK. This CDR3 has 12 amino acids. V was clipped by 1 base and J by 7 bases, with 5 bases between them. The CDR3 is CASSQGSQPQHF. CDR3 bases: TGTGCCAGCAGCCAAGGGTCACAGCCCCAGCATTTT.

This clonotype was seen more than once but under ten times. The rearrangement joins TRBV12-3 or TRBV12-4 to TRBJ2-1, with D maybe TRBD2 (6 bases). Trimming cost V 6 bases and J 4 bases, with 13 bases left between them. This CDR3 contains 14 residues. CDR3 sequence: CASRSASEYNEQFF. The CDR3 nucleotides read TGTGCCAGCAGGTCTGCTAGCGAATACAATGAGCAGTTCTTC.

This clonotype was seen more than once but under ten times. V usage is TRBV2 and J usage is TRBJ2-1; D may be TRBD1 (6 bases). CDR3 length equals 14 residues. Germline V CDR1 and CDR2: SNHLY, FYNNEI. V was shortened by 8 bases and J by 2 bases, with 13 bases between the two germline ends. The CDR3 spells CASLRQETYNEQFF. DNA for the CDR3: TGTGCCAGCCTTCGACAGGAGACCTACAATGAGCAGTTCTTC.

This clonotype was counted only a few times. The chain couples TRBV6-1 to TRBJ1-2, with 11 positions matching TRBD1. With V trimmed by 5 bases and J by 7 bases, 6 bases remained unmatched. The CDR3 contains 14 residues. The germline V gene encodes CDR1 MNHNS and CDR2 SASEGT. The CDR3 region has the DNA TGTGCCAGCAGTAGGGGACAGGGGGTAGGTGGCTACACCTTC. As protein: CASSRGQGVGGYTF.

This clonotype was counted many times. The chain joins TRBV12-3 or TRBV12-4 to TRBJ2-1; a possible D gene is TRBD2 (5 bases). Trimming removed 3 bases from V and 8 bases from J, with 11 bases in between. The CDR3 length is 13 residues. The CDR3 protein is CASSLLRADEQFF. For the CDR3, the DNA is TGTGCCAGCAGTTTGCTGAGAGCGGATGAGCAGTTCTTC.

This rearrangement joins TRBV11-2 to TRBJ2-5; 10 nucleotides agree with TRBD2. Germline CDR1 SGHAT, CDR2 FQNNGV. V lost 4 bases to trimming and J lost 5 bases; unmatched junction nucleotides: 7. The CDR3 is 15 amino acids. The CDR3 sequence is CASSSQRGGGETQYF. DNA for the CDR3: TGTGCCAGCAGCTCCCAGCGGGGGGGCGGGGAGACCCAGTACTTC.

The chain links TRBV12-3 or TRBV12-4 to TRBJ2-1; D not resolved. This CDR3 region has 15 residues. V was cut by 4 bases and J by 3 bases, with 13 bases left in between. The CDR3 DNA sequence: TGTGCCAGCAGTTCCAACCAGAAGTACTACAATGAGCAGTTCTTC. Its translation: CASSSNQKYYNEQFF.

V is TRBV15 and J is TRBJ2-6; D is unresolved. CDR1 and CDR2 (germline): LNHNV, YYDKDF (reference sequence). Trimming shortened V by 1 base and J by 0 bases, and 4 bases separated the two germline ends. The CDR3 spans 15 residues. The CDR3 is CATSRGFSGANVLTF. In DNA, the CDR3 is TGTGCCACCAGCAGAGGGTTCTCTGGGGCCAACGTCCTGACTTTC.

A few counts support this clonotype. The V gene is TRBV18, the J gene TRBJ1-1, with D tentatively TRBD1 (6 bases). CDR3 length equals 15 residues. Trimming took 2 bases from V and 0 from J, leaving 10 bases between them. The germline V gene has CDR1 KGHSH and CDR2 LQKENI. This CDR3 is CASSPAGGMNTEAFF. CDR3 bases: TGTGCCAGCTCACCAGCGGGGGGCATGAACACTGAAGCTTTCTTT. Together with reference TRBV18 and TRBJ1-1, the CDR3 gives the full variable domain: NAGVMQNPRHLVRRRGQEARLRCSPMKGHSHVYWYRQLPEEGLKFMVYLQKENIIDESGMPKERFSAEFPKEGPSILRIQQVVRGDSAAYFCASSPAGGMNTEAFFGQGTRLTVV.

The V gene is TRBV28, the J gene TRBJ2-2; TRBD2 agrees at 7 bases. Trimming cost V 3 bases and J 0 bases; bases outside gene matches: 13. CDR3 length: 19 amino acids. The germline gives CDR1 MDHEN, CDR2 SYDVKM. The CDR3, as DNA: TGTGCCAGCAGTTTTTCACTAGCGACTAGGGGCGCGAACACCGGGGAGCTGTTTTTT. It yields the protein CASSFSLATRGANTGELFF.

This clonotype was recorded only once. The chain is built from TRBV5-4 and TRBJ2-1, with a possible D match to TRBD2 (5 bases). Germline V gene lookup returns CDR1 SGHNT and CDR2 YYREEE (reference sequence). Trimming pared 0 bases from V and 2 bases from J, leaving 6 bases between. This CDR3 comprises 14 residues. This CDR3 is CASSLGETYNEQFF. Written as DNA, the CDR3 is TGTGCCAGCAGCTTGGGGGAGACCTACAATGAGCAGTTCTTC.

This clonotype was seen a handful of times. The gene calls are TRBV12-3 or TRBV12-4 and TRBJ2-6, with D possibly being TRBD2 (6 bases). Trimming left V 1 base short and J 12 bases short, with 25 bases between. The CDR3 runs to 18 residues. The CDR3 protein is CASSLDFKVGSLPPVLTF. The CDR3 nucleotides read TGTGCCAGCAGTTTAGATTTCAAGGTCGGGAGTTTACCCCCCGTCCTGACTTTC.

V and J are TRBV5-1 and TRBJ2-7; D call uncertain. Germline values: CDR1 SGHRS, CDR2 YFSETQ. CDR3 length: 13 residues. Deletions cut 3 bases from V and 3 bases from J, with 10 bases between. The CDR3 protein is CASSWDSGYEQYV. The DNA for the CDR3 is TGCGCCAGCAGCTGGGATTCTGGCTACGAGCAGTACGTC.

The rearrangement links TRBV9 to TRBJ2-5; 7 bases agree with TRBD1. CDR1 and CDR2 (germline): SGDLS, YYNGEE. The CDR3 runs to 14 residues. V trimming: 3 bases; J trimming: 0 bases; junction bases outside the gene matches: 2. The CDR3 DNA reads as TGTGCCAGCAGCGCGGGACAGAACCAAGAGACCCAGTACTTC. Translation gives CASSAGQNQETQYF.

The sample holds many counts of this clonotype. V gene TRBV12-3 or TRBV12-4 combines with J gene TRBJ1-5; the match to TRBD1 covers 8 bases. Unmatched junction bases numbered 6, after V lost 10 bases and J lost 4 bases. This CDR3 is built from 13 residues. The CDR3, as DNA: TGTGCCACCGGGACAGGCCGTAATCAGCCCCAGCATTTT. Encoded protein: CATGTGRNQPQHF.

This clonotype has a handful of counts. The genes are TRBV15 and TRBJ2-7; the D gene is possibly TRBD2 (6 bases). Trimming took 5 bases from V and 7 from J, leaving 12 bases between them. The CDR3 sequence is 12 residues long. Germline CDR1 is LNHNV and CDR2 is YYDKDF (reference sequence). CDR3 DNA sequence: TGTGCCACCAGCTCCCAGACTAGTGAGCAGTACTTC. Protein product: CATSSQTSEQYF.

The rearrangement joins TRBV10-3 to TRBJ2-3, with 11 positions matching TRBD2. The V gene end was trimmed by 4 bases and the J gene end by 3 bases; junction bases not matched to a gene: 9. Germline lookup yields CDR1 ENHRY and CDR2 SYGVKD. This CDR3 has 17 amino acids. CDR3 loop: CAISGTSGWQSTDTQYF. The CDR3 bases are TGTGCCATCAGTGGGACTAGCGGGTGGCAAAGTACAGATACGCAGTATTTT.

The chain links TRBV5-1 to TRBJ2-7; weak D call: TRBD2 (5 bases). The CDR3 loop spans 15 amino acids. Germline assignment: CDR1 SGHRS and CDR2 YFSETQ. V was clipped by 0 bases and J by 3 bases, with 13 bases between them. The CDR3 region has the DNA TGCGCCAGCAGCTTGGGTGCGGGTGCGGACTACGAGCAGTACTTC. This encodes CASSLGAGADYEQYF.

This chain links TRBV29-1 with TRBJ2-1; no clear D. The germline V and J ends were trimmed by 6 bases and 8 bases, with 17 bases remaining between them. Germline-derived CDR1 and CDR2 are SQVTM and ANQGSEA. CDR3 length: 13 amino acids. Here the CDR3 reads CSVARSSNYEQFF. The DNA of the CDR3 is TGCAGCGTGGCCCGATCTAGTAACTATGAGCAGTTCTTC.

The J gene is TRBJ1-5, the V gene TRBV2; maybe TRBD1 (6 bases). This CDR3 is 15 amino acids long. Germline-derived CDR1 and CDR2 are SNHLY and FYNNEI. Trimming removed 5 bases from V and 3 bases from J, with 14 bases in between. The CDR3 region has the DNA TGTGCCAGCAGTCGAGAGGGGGGCACCAATCAGCCCCAGCATTTT. Protein sequence: CASSREGGTNQPQHF.

The gene calls are TRBV27 and TRBJ2-4; D call uncertain. CDR3 length: 13 amino acids. The V gene lost 6 bases and the J gene lost 1 base, with 7 bases spanning the gap. Germline lookup yields CDR1 MNHEY and CDR2 SMNVEV (reference sequence). CDR3: CASRGFAKNIQYF. For the CDR3, the DNA is TGTGCCAGCAGGGGTTTTGCCAAAAACATTCAGTACTTC.

The chain recombines TRBV5-6 with TRBJ2-7; D is unclear. Trimming removed 1 base at V and 5 bases at J, with 4 bases between. The CDR3 extends over 11 amino acids. Germline assignment: CDR1 SGHDT and CDR2 YYEEEE. CDR3 residues: CASSLWNEQYV. The CDR3 nucleotides read TGTGCCAGCAGCTTGTGGAACGAGCAGTACGTC.

V is TRBV3-1 and J is TRBJ1-6, with D tentatively TRBD1 (6 bases). Looked up from germline, CDR1 is LGHDT and CDR2 is YNNKEL (reference sequence). This CDR3 has 14 amino acids. The V and J ends lost 7 bases and 10 bases respectively, with 17 bases between them. In DNA form, the CDR3 reads TGTGCCAGCACCGACAGGAGTACCAGATCACCCCTCCACTTT. Translated, it gives CASTDRSTRSPLHF.

The rearrangement uses TRBV5-1 and TRBJ2-1; possibly TRBD1 or TRBD2 for D (5 bases each). Germline CDR1 and CDR2: SGHRS and YFSETQ. The V end was cut by 4 bases, the J end by 2 bases, with 10 bases between. CDR3 length: 14 residues. This CDR3 is CASSSGGTYNEQFF. The CDR3, as DNA: TGCGCCAGCAGCAGTGGGGGAACCTACAATGAGCAGTTCTTC.

This chain joins TRBV10-3 and TRBJ2-1; 10 bases align to TRBD2. The junction had 8 bases not matched to a gene; V was cut back by 6 bases and J by 9 bases. Germline assignment: CDR1 ENHRY and CDR2 SYGVKD. CDR3 length: 14 amino acids. The CDR3 loop is CAISEREGIGEQFF. The CDR3 DNA sequence: TGTGCCATCAGCGAGCGGGAGGGCATAGGTGAGCAGTTCTTC.

V gene TRBV14 combines with J gene TRBJ1-2; D is unclear. V was trimmed by 2 bases and J by 1 base, leaving 17 bases between them. This CDR3 comprises 17 residues. Per germline, CDR1 SGHDN and CDR2 FVKESK. CDR3 loop: CASSQRFRRDYNYGYTF. The CDR3 DNA reads TGTGCCAGCAGCCAAAGGTTCCGAAGAGATTATAACTATGGCTACACCTTC.

This clonotype has ten or more counts. The chain joins TRBV24-1 to TRBJ2-5; D remains ambiguous. Germline V gene sequence: CDR1 KGHDR, CDR2 SFDVKD. The CDR3 has 14 amino acids. Trimming pared 3 bases from V and 3 bases from J, leaving 10 bases between. This CDR3 is CATSDAVGKETQYF. The CDR3 DNA is TGTGCCACCAGTGATGCGGTAGGGAAAGAGACCCAGTACTTC.

This clonotype has just a few counts. This sequence joins TRBV13 and TRBJ2-1; 13 bases are shared with TRBD2. The CDR3 length is 17 residues. Germline-derived CDR1 and CDR2 are PRHDT and FYEKMQ (reference sequence). The junction had 3 bases not matched to a gene; V was cut back by 3 bases and J by 1 base. Here the CDR3 DNA reads TGTGCCAGCAGCTTTAGGACTAGCGGGAGTTCCTACAATGAGCAGTTCTTC. This codes for CASSFRTSGSSYNEQFF. Supplemented by reference TRBV13 and TRBJ2-1, the full variable domain reads AAGVIQSPRHLIKEKRETATLKCYPIPRHDTVYWYQQGPGQDPQFLISFYEKMQSDKGSIPDRFSAQQFSDYHSELNMSSLELGDSALYFCASSFRTSGSSYNEQFFGPGTRLTVL.